The 20 T cell receptor beta chains below were found in one sample sequenced in a study of glioma-infiltrating T cells after dendritic cell vaccination. The table came from immunoSEQ multiplex PCR; TCRdb's copy has only in-frame clones and leaves some out. The profile shows about 64,000 clones, 75% to 85% of them singletons. This sample comprised blood, obtained before dendritic cell vaccination. The receptors were sampled from a human donor with glioblastoma.

This chain connects TRBV7-9 to TRBJ2-2, with 7 positions matching TRBD1. The CDR3 is 14 amino acids. Germline CDR1 SEHNR, CDR2 FQNEAQ (reference sequence). The trim removed 5 bases at V and 5 bases at J, leaving 5 bases unmatched. The CDR3 loop reads CASSTGQETGELFF. As DNA, the CDR3 is TGTGCCAGCAGCACCGGACAGGAGACCGGGGAGCTGTTTTTT.

The chain has TRBV4-1 and TRBJ1-1; D may be TRBD1 (6 bases). The ends were cut back, 1 base at V and 0 bases at J, with 9 bases in the middle. The CDR3 is 15 residues long. The germline gives CDR1 MGHRA, CDR2 YSYEKL. Here the CDR3 reads CASSQVTGLNTEAFF. The CDR3 coding sequence is TGCGCCAGCAGCCAAGTTACAGGGCTGAACACTGAAGCTTTCTTT.

V gene TRBV6-5 combines with J gene TRBJ2-1, with 7 bases that match TRBD2. The V gene end was trimmed by 2 bases and the J gene end by 5 bases; junction bases not matched to a gene: 9. This CDR3 is built from 16 residues. Germline CDR1 MNHEY, CDR2 SVGAGI. The CDR3 loop reads CASSYTSGRAHNEQFF. CDR3 bases: TGTGCCAGCAGTTACACATCGGGGAGGGCTCACAATGAGCAGTTCTTC.

V usage is TRBV2 and J usage is TRBJ2-2; D not certain. V was trimmed by 5 bases and J by 6 bases, leaving 7 bases between them. In germline, CDR1 is SNHLY, CDR2 FYNNEI. There are 12 residues in the CDR3. Here the CDR3 reads CASSQTAGELFF. The CDR3 nucleotides read TGTGCCAGCAGTCAAACAGCCGGGGAGCTGTTTTTT.

This rearrangement joins TRBV5-1 to TRBJ2-3; weak D call: TRBD2 (7 bases). The CDR3 contains 16 residues. Trimming stripped 4 bases from V and 0 bases from J, with 15 bases between. CDR1 and CDR2 (germline): SGHRS, YFSETQ. CDR3 coding DNA: TGCGCCAGCAGCGTAAACGGGGGGCCTAGCACAGATACGCAGTATTTT. Amino acid sequence: CASSVNGGPSTDTQYF.

The chain combines TRBV20-1 with TRBJ1-6; possibly TRBD1 for D (6 bases). The length of the CDR3 is 10 residues. Germline V gene data show CDR1 as DFQATT and CDR2 as SNEGSKA (reference sequence). Trimming left V 6 bases short and J 13 bases short, with 10 bases between. The CDR3: CSAEQGPLHF. The CDR3 bases are TGCAGTGCCGAACAGGGCCCCCTCCACTTT.

The V call is TRBV28, the J call TRBJ2-1; 7 nucleotides match TRBD1. Germline values: CDR1 MDHEN, CDR2 SYDVKM. The CDR3 length is 14 residues. The V gene end was trimmed by 7 bases and the J gene end by 7 bases; junction bases not matched to a gene: 10. The CDR3 region has the DNA TGTGCCAGCATGCTGAGGGGGCGAGATAATGAGCAGTTCTTC. It specifies CASMLRGRDNEQFF.

V is TRBV5-6 and J is TRBJ2-7, with 8 bases matching TRBD2. V lost 4 bases and J lost 2; bases outside the gene matches: 14. From germline, CDR1 is SGHDT and CDR2 YYEEEE. This CDR3 has 17 residues. CDR3 loop: CASSPAASGGLTYEQYF. Written as DNA, the CDR3 is TGTGCCAGCAGCCCCGCCGCGAGCGGGGGCCTGACCTACGAGCAGTACTTC.

This clone was counted between two and nine times. The chain has TRBV9 and TRBJ1-2; no firm D call. The CDR3 contains 11 residues. Per the germline V gene, CDR1 is SGDLS and CDR2 is YYNGEE. Trimming stripped 8 bases from V and 3 bases from J, with 8 bases between. CDR3 protein: CARVRDYGYTF. The DNA for the CDR3 is TGTGCCAGGGTGAGAGACTATGGCTACACCTTC. Together with reference TRBV9 and TRBJ1-2, the CDR3 gives the full variable domain: DSGVTQTPKHLITATGQRVTLRCSPRSGDLSVYWYQQSLDQGLQFLIQYYNGEERAKGNILERFSAQQFPDLHSELNLSSLELGDSALYFCARVRDYGYTFGSGTRLTVV.

V gene TRBV28 combines with J gene TRBJ2-7, with D perhaps matching TRBD1 (7 bases). The germline V gene encodes CDR1 MDHEN and CDR2 SYDVKM. Trimming shortened V by 5 bases and J by 5 bases, and 19 bases separated the two germline ends. The CDR3 length is 15 residues. CDR3 sequence: CASSTRQGGLDEQYF. The CDR3 bases are TGTGCCAGCAGTACACGACAGGGAGGCCTAGACGAGCAGTACTTC.

This chain uses TRBV6-6 with TRBJ1-6; 9 bases agree with TRBD1. Germline assignment: CDR1 MNHNY and CDR2 SVGAGI (reference sequence). The CDR3 extends over 14 amino acids. V was pared by 6 bases and J by 10 bases, with 7 bases of the junction left unmatched. CDR3 loop: CASRSQGAESPLHF. The CDR3 DNA sequence: TGTGCCAGCAGATCACAGGGGGCTGAATCACCCCTCCACTTT.

The chain is built from TRBV5-1 and TRBJ2-6; TRBD1 might be the D (5 bases). This CDR3 region has 16 residues. V was pared by 5 bases and J by 0 bases, with 12 bases between. CDR1 SGHRS and CDR2 YFSETQ come from the germline V gene. Here the CDR3 reads CASSPGPPSGANVLTF. CDR3 sequence (DNA): TGCGCCAGCAGTCCAGGGCCCCCCTCTGGGGCCAACGTCCTGACTTTC.

Written as DNA, the CDR3 is TGTGCCTGGAGTCGGGGACAGGGCCGCAATGAGCAGTTCTTC. It translates to CAWSRGQGRNEQFF. The V call is TRBV30, the J call TRBJ2-1, with 9 bases that match TRBD1. V lost 2 bases to trimming and J lost 6 bases; unmatched junction nucleotides: 5. This CDR3 is 14 amino acids long. CDR1 GTSNPN and CDR2 SVGIG come from the germline V gene (reference sequence).

The V call is TRBV19, the J call TRBJ2-5, with 9 bases fitting TRBD2. J lost 3 bases, V lost 3 bases, and 5 bases had no gene match. The CDR3 runs to 15 residues. Germline CDR1 LNHDA, CDR2 SQIVND (reference sequence). The CDR3 protein is CASSMTSGVEETQYF. CDR3 DNA: TGTGCCAGTAGTATGACTAGCGGTGTCGAAGAGACCCAGTACTTC.

This chain connects TRBV4-1 to TRBJ2-2; 8 bases map to TRBD2. Per germline, CDR1 MGHRA and CDR2 YSYEKL. V was clipped by 1 base and J by 3 bases; unmatched bases: 7. This CDR3 is 17 amino acids long. The CDR3 bases are TGCGCCAGCAGCCAAGGTTTCCGGGGGGGCTACACCGGGGAGCTGTTTTTT. Translation: CASSQGFRGGYTGELFF.

The rearrangement uses TRBV5-6 and TRBJ2-7; TRBD1 matches at 7 bases. The CDR3 is made up of 14 amino acids. V lost 3 bases to trimming and J lost 2 bases; unmatched junction nucleotides: 5. Germline lookup yields CDR1 SGHDT and CDR2 YYEEEE. CDR3 nucleotide sequence: TGTGCCAGCAGCTCGCGGACAGGCCCCTACGAGCAGTACTTC. Translation gives CASSSRTGPYEQYF.

In nucleotides, the CDR3 is TGTGCCAGCAGTTACGGACAGAATCAGCCCCAGCATTTT. Translating it yields CASSYGQNQPQHF. The chain is built from TRBV6-5 and TRBJ1-5, with D tentatively TRBD1 (6 bases). The CDR3 has 13 residues. V lost 2 bases and J 4 bases, leaving 6 bases between the germline ends. CDR1 MNHEY and CDR2 SVGAGI come from the germline V gene.

Notes on this clone: The same CDR3 is also encoded by other DNA sequences in this sample. The CDR3 loop is CASSLNRGEQYF. DNA of the CDR3: TGTGCCAGCAGCCTAAACAGGGGCGAGCAGTACTTC. V gene TRBV6-5 combines with J gene TRBJ2-7; 7 bases agree with TRBD1. V lost 6 bases, J lost 6 bases, and 5 bases stayed unmatched. The CDR3 contains 12 residues. Germline lookup yields CDR1 MNHEY and CDR2 SVGAGI.

The rearrangement uses TRBV7-2 and TRBJ2-1, with 7 nucleotides matching TRBD2. With V trimmed by 4 bases and J by 2 bases, 11 bases remained unmatched. Per the germline V gene, CDR1 is SGHTA and CDR2 is FQGNSA. The CDR3 sequence is 17 residues long. CDR3 nucleotides: TGTGCCAGCAGCTCCCGACTAAGCGGGGCCACCTACAATGAGCAGTTCTTC. It specifies CASSSRLSGATYNEQFF.

The rearrangement joins TRBV6-1 to TRBJ2-2; 9 bases align to TRBD2. The CDR3 runs 15 residues. The trim removed 6 bases at V and 6 bases at J, leaving 8 bases unmatched. CDR1 is MNHNS, CDR2 SASEGT, per germline. The CDR3 spells CASSDSGLAPGELFF. The CDR3, as DNA: TGTGCCAGCAGCGACTCGGGACTAGCCCCCGGGGAGCTGTTTTTT.